This T cell receptor (beta chain) was documented in a study of CDR3 diversity in severe acne. V was trimmed by 6 bases and J by 3 bases, leaving 21 bases between them. This CDR3 is built from 16 residues. Per germline, CDR1 ENHRY and CDR2 SYGVKD. TCRdb called the PCR reads again in MiXCR, with one record for every CDR3 protein. The sample has about 98,000 distinct CDR3 sequences; 51% are singletons. The sample comprised blood. The clonotype was recovered from a male donor with acne. This chain links TRBV10-3 with TRBJ2-7; D is possibly TRBD1 or TRBD2 (5 bases each). CDR3 residues: CAIRSFVGEIVYEQYF. The CDR3 DNA reads TGTGCCATCAGAAGTTTCGTAGGGGAGATTGTCTACGAGCAGTACTTC.